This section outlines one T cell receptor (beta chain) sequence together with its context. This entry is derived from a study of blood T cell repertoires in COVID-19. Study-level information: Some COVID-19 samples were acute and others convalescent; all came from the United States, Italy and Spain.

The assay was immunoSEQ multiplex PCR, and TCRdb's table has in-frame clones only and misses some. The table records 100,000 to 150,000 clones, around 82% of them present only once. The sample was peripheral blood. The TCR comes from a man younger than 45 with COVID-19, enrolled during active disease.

CDR3 residues: CASSFWGGYNSPLHF. CDR3 coding DNA: TGTGCCAGCAGTTTTTGGGGCGGCTATAATTCACCCCTCCACTTT. The V and J genes are TRBV27 and TRBJ1-6; TRBD1 might be the D (5 bases). Germline loops: CDR1 MNHEY, CDR2 SMNVEV (reference sequence). The CDR3 has 15 amino acids. The V end lost 3 bases, the J end lost 3 bases, and 9 bases lay between the germline ends.